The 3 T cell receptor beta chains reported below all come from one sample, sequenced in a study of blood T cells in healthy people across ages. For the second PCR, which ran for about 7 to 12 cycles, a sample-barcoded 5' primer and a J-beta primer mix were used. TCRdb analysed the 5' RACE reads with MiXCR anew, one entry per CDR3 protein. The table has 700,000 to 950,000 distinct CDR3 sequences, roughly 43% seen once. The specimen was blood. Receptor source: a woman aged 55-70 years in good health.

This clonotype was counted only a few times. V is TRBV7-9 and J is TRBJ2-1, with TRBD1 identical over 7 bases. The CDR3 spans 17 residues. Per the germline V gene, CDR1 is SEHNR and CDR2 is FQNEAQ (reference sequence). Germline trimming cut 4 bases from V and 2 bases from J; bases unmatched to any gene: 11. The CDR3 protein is CASSSGSPGTAYNEQFF. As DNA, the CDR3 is TGTGCCAGCAGCTCAGGGTCTCCCGGGACAGCCTACAATGAGCAGTTCTTC.

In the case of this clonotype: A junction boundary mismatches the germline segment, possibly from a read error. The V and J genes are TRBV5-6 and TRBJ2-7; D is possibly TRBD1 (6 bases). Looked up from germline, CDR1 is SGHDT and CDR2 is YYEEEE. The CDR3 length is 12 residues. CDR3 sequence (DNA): TGTGCCGGCAGCTTGGCCGGGACAAAGCAGTACTTC. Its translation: CAGSLAGTKQYF.

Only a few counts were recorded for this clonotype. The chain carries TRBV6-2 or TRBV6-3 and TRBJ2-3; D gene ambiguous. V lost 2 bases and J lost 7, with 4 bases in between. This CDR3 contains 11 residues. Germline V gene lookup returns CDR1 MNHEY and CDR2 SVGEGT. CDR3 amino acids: CASSYVNTQYF. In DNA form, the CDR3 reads TGTGCCAGCAGTTACGTGAATACGCAGTATTTT.